This paragraph covers one T cell receptor beta chain sequence. Its matching antigen is unknown. This record comes from a study of response to subunit inactivated influenza vaccine. Study-level findings and limits: Each seasonal flu vaccination may recruit only limited new T cells, authors suggested.

TCRdb passed the RT-PCR reads through MiXCR, listing each CDR3 protein once. Among some 180,000 distinct CDR3 sequences, approximately 8.7% were seen once, and the ten largest hold under 13%. CDR1 and CDR2 (germline): MNHEY, SVGAGI. Trimming took 2 bases from V and 7 from J; bases not matched to a gene: 2. This CDR3 spans 14 amino acids. Specimen: non-naive T cells sorted from PBMCs, collected on the day of vaccination. The V and J genes are TRBV6-5 and TRBJ1-4, with 9 bases matching TRBD1. This TCR was recovered from a man aged 50-59 years who received an inactivated influenza vaccine. This chain's CDR3 is CASSYTGQGEKLFF. In DNA form, the CDR3 reads TGTGCCAGCAGTTACACGGGACAGGGTGAAAAACTGTTTTTT.